The clone carrying this T cell receptor (beta chain) came up a few times. Its specificity is unknown. These data belong to a study of T cell repertoires in cytomegalovirus infection. Study-level points and caveats: The cumulative frequency of public TCR beta families identified carriers of CMV plus the relevant HLA.

One entry per CDR3 protein results from TCRdb running MiXCR on the reads. The sample has roughly 310,000 distinct CDR3 sequences, roughly 28% seen once. CDR3 size: 16 residues. The V gene's germline CDR1 is SGHTA and CDR2 FQGNSA. V was pared by 1 base and J by 1 base, with 2 bases of the junction left unmatched. The chain joins TRBV7-2 to TRBJ2-2; 8 bases are shared with TRBD2. The sample consisted of cultured PBMCs, taken from culture after CMV antigen stimulation. This receptor was obtained from a human donor in good health (CMV status not recorded). Some clones in this sample may be carry-over from other donors' samples. CDR3 nucleotide sequence: TGTGCCAGCAGCTTAGGAGCGGGGGTGAACACCGGGGAGCTGTTTTTT. It codes for CASSLGAGVNTGELFF.